This T cell receptor (beta chain) was sequenced for a study of regulatory T cells in long-lasting Graves disease. Study-wide results and limits: Among samples with persistent disease, TRBV28, TRBJ1-2 and TRBJ2-5 were favored.

Arm-PCR of CDR3 regions and iRepertoire HTBI primers were the basis on which TCR beta libraries were built. Authors' data handling: Sample data revealed fewer than 70 TRBV and 14 TRBJ segments. TCRdb fed the multiplex PCR reads into MiXCR, producing one record per CDR3 protein. What appears here as the V and J calls and clone size reflects TCRdb's work, not the paper's. The sample lists about 660,000 distinct CDR3 sequences, about 30% occurring once. CDR3 length: 14 residues. Germline CDR1 LNHNV, CDR2 YYDKDF (reference sequence). The V segment lost 8 bases and the J segment 4 bases; nucleotides outside the gene matches: 11. On this clonotype: What it binds is unknown.

Specified time point: persistent/refractory GD, antithyroid drugs over 5 years with positive TRAb. PBMC RNA was the source of the TCR library. This chain uses TRBV15 with TRBJ2-7; the match to TRBD2 covers 7 bases. Sequenced here: peripheral blood mononuclear cells (PBMCs), sampled when the disease was refractory, from a patient treated with antithyroid drugs. The TCR sequence derives from a female donor with Graves disease. This chain's CDR3 is CATGKGGDSYEQYF. CDR3 nucleotide sequence: TGTGCCACCGGGAAGGGAGGGGACTCTTACGAGCAGTACTTC. The variable domain in full, completed from reference TRBV15 and TRBJ2-7, reads DAMVIQNPRYQVTQFGKPVTLSCSQTLNHNVMYWYQQKSSQAPKLLFHYYDKDFNNEADTPDNFQSRRPNTSFCFLDIRSPGLGDTAMYLCATGKGGDSYEQYFGPGTRLTVT.